These 26 T cell receptor beta chains originate from one sample sequenced in a study of blood T cell repertoires in COVID-19. Sequencing used immunoSEQ multiplex PCR; TCRdb keeps in-frame clones, though not all of them. The sample carries 310,000 or so clones, roughly 86% recorded once. Sequencing was performed on peripheral blood. The receptors come from a woman aged 30 to 39 with COVID-19, enrolled during active disease.

This clone occurred once. The chain joins TRBV6-4 to TRBJ2-3; TRBD2 matches 10 bases. The junction had 10 bases not matched to a gene; V was cut back by 4 bases and J by 6 bases. The CDR3 is made up of 16 amino acids. CDR1 is MRHNA, CDR2 SNTAGT, per germline. The CDR3 reads CASSVLAGSSRDTQYF. Written as DNA, the CDR3 is TGTGCCAGCAGTGTACTAGCGGGATCCTCCCGGGATACGCAGTATTTT.

The gene calls are TRBV24-1 and TRBJ2-1; possibly TRBD1 for D (5 bases). The germline V gene encodes CDR1 KGHDR and CDR2 SFDVKD. The V end lost 8 bases, the J end lost 5 bases, and 15 bases lay between the germline ends. The CDR3 sequence is 14 residues long. The CDR3 DNA is TGTGCCACCAAAAGCAGCAGGGTTGACAATGAGCAGTTCTTC. Its translation is CATKSSRVDNEQFF.

This clone was observed a single time. The rearrangement uses TRBV5-1 and TRBJ2-2, with 7 bases identical to TRBD1. The CDR3 sequence is 17 residues long. V trimming: 4 bases; J trimming: 2 bases; junction bases outside the gene matches: 11. Germline V gene lookup returns CDR1 SGHRS and CDR2 YFSETQ. The CDR3 reads CASSATGAGINTGELFF. CDR3 sequence (DNA): TGCGCCAGCAGCGCTACAGGGGCCGGGATCAACACCGGGGAGCTGTTTTTT.

A remark on this clone: This sample includes further DNA sequences coding for the same CDR3. This chain joins TRBV2 and TRBJ1-1, with a possible D match to TRBD1 (6 bases). The germline V gene has CDR1 SNHLY and CDR2 FYNNEI. V was shortened by 2 bases and J by 8 bases, with 15 bases between the two germline ends. The CDR3 runs to 14 residues. This CDR3 reads CASSERGGLTEAFF. The CDR3 DNA is TGTGCCAGCAGTGAACGAGGGGGTCTAACGGAAGCTTTCTTT.

The CDR3 protein is CSASRGEQYF. The DNA for the CDR3 is TGCAGTGCTTCCCGAGGCGAGCAGTACTTC. This rearrangement joins TRBV20-1 to TRBJ2-7; D not resolved. V lost 5 bases to trimming and J lost 6 bases, with 8 bases between them. Germline lookup yields CDR1 DFQATT and CDR2 SNEGSKA (reference sequence). The CDR3 spans 10 residues.

The chain combines TRBV5-6 with TRBJ2-3; D is possibly TRBD1 (5 bases). The CDR3 totals 14 residues. Germline V CDR1 and CDR2: SGHDT, YYEEEE. The germline V and J ends were trimmed by 0 bases and 5 bases, with 10 bases remaining between them. CDR3 DNA sequence: TGTGCCAGCAGCTTGGATCCAGGGAAAGATACGCAGTATTTT. This codes for CASSLDPGKDTQYF.

V usage is TRBV6-5 and J usage is TRBJ1-5; D is unclear. Trimming took off 7 bases at V and 2 bases at J, with 12 bases between the two ends. CDR3 length: 14 residues. Germline assignment: CDR1 MNHEY and CDR2 SVGAGI. The CDR3 DNA sequence: TGTGCCAGCACCACGGCCCTAGGCAATCAGCCCCAGCATTTT. Protein: CASTTALGNQPQHF.

This chain uses TRBV6-5 with TRBJ2-4; 9 bases are a match to TRBD2. There are 13 residues in the CDR3. Germline V gives CDR1 MNHEY, CDR2 SVGAGI. J lost 7 bases, V lost 5 bases, and 3 bases had no gene match. CDR3 sequence reads: CASSQSGRNIQYF. The CDR3 coding sequence is TGTGCCAGCAGTCAGAGCGGGAGGAACATTCAGTACTTC.

The chain recombines TRBV2 with TRBJ1-2; D is undetermined. Germline V gene data show CDR1 as SNHLY and CDR2 as FYNNEI. V gave up 11 bases and J gave up 2 bases, with 6 bases separating them. The CDR3 is 10 amino acids. CDR3 nucleotides: TGTGCCGGAGGCAACTATGGCTACACCTTC. Amino acids: CAGGNYGYTF. The full variable domain, rest sourced from reference TRBV2 and TRBJ1-2, is EPEVTQTPSHQVTQMGQEVILRCVPISNHLYFYWYRQILGQKVEFLVSFYNNEISEKSEIFDDQFSVERPDGSNFTLKIRSTKLEDSAMYFCAGGNYGYTFGSGTRLTVV.

V usage is TRBV5-1 and J usage is TRBJ2-4, with D possibly being TRBD2 (5 bases). Germline V gene data show CDR1 as SGHRS and CDR2 as YFSETQ. The CDR3 runs 13 residues. Trimming left V 4 bases short and J 7 bases short, with 12 bases between. The CDR3 DNA is TGCGCCAGCAGCCCCGGCCCGGGGAACATTCAGTACTTC. Encoded protein: CASSPGPGNIQYF.

V and J are TRBV6-5 and TRBJ2-7; 11 bases align to TRBD2. CDR1 MNHEY and CDR2 SVGAGI come from the germline V gene. Unmatched junction bases numbered 4, after V lost 6 bases and J lost 3 bases. The CDR3 spans 14 residues. The CDR3 protein is CASRLAGGNYEQYF. In DNA, the CDR3 is TGTGCCAGCAGGTTAGCGGGAGGGAACTACGAGCAGTACTTC.

The chain is built from TRBV4-1 and TRBJ1-1, with D possibly being TRBD1 (6 bases). V lost 3 bases to trimming and J lost 0 bases, with 17 bases between them. CDR1 is MGHRA, CDR2 YSYEKL, per germline. The CDR3 totals 17 residues. CDR3 sequence: CASSQADRTAMNTEAFF. Here the CDR3 DNA reads TGCGCCAGCAGCCAGGCTGACAGGACAGCAATGAACACTGAAGCTTTCTTT.

This clone occurred a few times. The chain recombines TRBV10-1 with TRBJ2-7; 7 bases align to TRBD2. V lost 3 bases to trimming and J lost 6 bases; unmatched junction nucleotides: 8. Per the germline V gene, CDR1 is WNHNN and CDR2 is SYGVQD (reference sequence). This CDR3 is 14 amino acids long. The CDR3 DNA sequence: TGCGCCAGCAGTGAAATTCCTAGCGGTGGCGAGCAGTACTTC. Translating gives CASSEIPSGGEQYF.

The chain joins TRBV5-4 to TRBJ2-5; 16 positions agree with TRBD2. The CDR3 extends over 16 amino acids. The germline CDR1 and CDR2 sequences are SGHNT and YYREEE (reference sequence). Trimming removed 4 bases from V and 5 bases from J; junction bases left unmatched: 5. The CDR3 here is CASSEGTSGRAETQYF. CDR3 in DNA: TGTGCCAGCAGCGAAGGGACTAGCGGGAGGGCCGAGACCCAGTACTTC.

As concerns this clone: A read error may produce the germline difference seen at one junction end. V usage is TRBV12-3 or TRBV12-4 and J usage is TRBJ1-1; D unresolved. There are 12 residues in the CDR3. The CDR3 bases are TGTGCCAGCAGCCCTACAGAATCTGACGCTTTCTTT. As protein: CASSPTESDAFF.

This chain connects TRBV5-6 to TRBJ1-1; the D is unclear. Germline V gene lookup returns CDR1 SGHDT and CDR2 YYEEEE. The CDR3 has 14 amino acids. Trimming took off 1 base at V and 1 base at J, with 8 bases between the two ends. As DNA, the CDR3 is TGTGCCAGCAGCTTGCCAGAGGGGAACACTGAAGCTTTCTTT. Protein sequence: CASSLPEGNTEAFF.

This clone was seen only once. J is TRBJ2-5 and V is TRBV28; D is undetermined. CDR1 MDHEN and CDR2 SYDVKM come from the germline V gene. This CDR3 region has 13 residues. Trimming took 4 bases from V and 5 from J, leaving 11 bases between them. The CDR3 DNA reads TGTGCCAGCAGTTCCCCCCCCACTGAGACCCAGTACTTC. It translates to CASSSPPTETQYF.

This clone was found a few times. V is TRBV5-6 and J is TRBJ2-7; unclear D gene. From germline, CDR1 is SGHDT and CDR2 YYEEEE. V was pared by 5 bases and J by 6 bases, with 12 bases between. This CDR3 region has 12 residues. The CDR3 sequence: CASSKVGPEQYF. CDR3 in DNA: TGTGCCAGCAGTAAAGTTGGGCCCGAGCAGTACTTC. The full variable domain, its missing parts supplied by reference TRBV5-6 and TRBJ2-7, is DAGVTQSPTHLIKTRGQQVTLRCSPKSGHDTVSWYQQALGQGPQFIFQYYEEEERQRGNFPDRFSGHQFPNYSSELNVNALLLGDSALYLCASSKVGPEQYFGPGTRLTVT.

The genes are TRBV18 and TRBJ2-5, with a weak D call TRBD1 (6 bases). Between the trimmed V and J ends, which lost 6 bases and 5 bases, there was a span of 19 bases. The germline gives CDR1 KGHSH, CDR2 LQKENI. This CDR3 is 15 amino acids long. The CDR3 here is CASSPIYRDGETQYF. In DNA form, the CDR3 reads TGTGCCAGCTCTCCTATATACAGGGACGGGGAGACCCAGTACTTC.

The V and J genes are TRBV6-5 and TRBJ1-6; TRBD1 is a possible D gene (6 bases). Looked up from germline, CDR1 is MNHEY and CDR2 is SVGAGI. Trimming removed 4 bases from V and 4 bases from J, with 14 bases in between. This CDR3 has 16 residues. CDR3 DNA sequence: TGTGCCAGCAGTTCCCCCAGCAGGGGTTATAATTCACCCCTCCACTTT. Residues: CASSSPSRGYNSPLHF.

This chain uses TRBV6-5 with TRBJ1-4; 7 nucleotides line up with TRBD1. With 5 bases clipped from V and 5 bases from J, the junction kept 5 bases outside the gene matches. This CDR3 contains 14 residues. Per germline, CDR1 MNHEY and CDR2 SVGAGI. The CDR3 DNA is TGTGCCAGCAGTCGACAGGGACTGAATGAAAAACTGTTTTTT. Protein product: CASSRQGLNEKLFF.

The chain is built from TRBV5-4 and TRBJ2-1, with TRBD2 matching 15 bases. The V segment lost 4 bases and the J segment 7 bases; nucleotides outside the gene matches: 9. The CDR3 runs 17 residues. CDR1 is SGHNT and CDR2 is YYREEE in the germline V gene (reference sequence). For the CDR3, the DNA is TGTGCCAGCAGCCGCGAACCCGGACTAGCGGGAGGGAATGAGCAGTTCTTC. This encodes CASSREPGLAGGNEQFF.

This clone was seen only once. The chain links TRBV19 to TRBJ2-3, with D possibly matching TRBD2 (5 bases). The CDR3 is 13 residues long. Trimming removed 5 bases at V and 4 bases at J, with 10 bases between. From germline, CDR1 is LNHDA and CDR2 SQIVND (reference sequence). The CDR3 nucleotides are TGTGCCAGTAGTCCCCGCGGGCCAGATACGCAGTATTTT. It specifies CASSPRGPDTQYF. Full variable domain (missing parts from reference TRBV19 and TRBJ2-3): DGGITQSPKYLFRKEGQNVTLSCEQNLNHDAMYWYRQDPGQGLRLIYYSQIVNDFQKGDIAEGYSVSREKKESFPLTVTSAQKNPTAFYLCASSPRGPDTQYFGPGTRLTVL.

Points on this clone: Other DNA sequences within the sample encode an identical CDR3. The chain has TRBV5-1 and TRBJ1-1; TRBD1 is a possible D gene (6 bases). Germline V gene lookup returns CDR1 SGHRS and CDR2 YFSETQ. V lost 0 bases and J 1 base, leaving 10 bases between the germline ends. The CDR3 loop spans 15 amino acids. The CDR3 spells CASSLDGRGNTEAFF. The CDR3 DNA is TGCGCCAGCAGCTTGGATGGCAGGGGGAACACTGAAGCTTTCTTT.

The chain has TRBV6-1 and TRBJ1-5, with D perhaps TRBD1 (6 bases). Germline CDR1 and CDR2: MNHNS and SASEGT. The CDR3 spans 15 residues. Between the trimmed V and J ends, which lost 2 bases and 5 bases, there was a span of 13 bases. The CDR3 nucleotides read TGTGCCAGCAGTGAATCGGGACAAGTCTATCAGCCCCAGCATTTT. It encodes CASSESGQVYQPQHF.

V gene TRBV28 combines with J gene TRBJ1-1; D is ambiguous. The V gene's germline CDR1 is MDHEN and CDR2 SYDVKM. V lost 4 bases and J 0 bases, leaving 9 bases between the germline ends. This CDR3 is built from 14 residues. CDR3 region: CASSWVAVNTEAFF. The CDR3 nucleotides are TGTGCCAGCAGTTGGGTTGCGGTGAACACTGAAGCTTTCTTT.